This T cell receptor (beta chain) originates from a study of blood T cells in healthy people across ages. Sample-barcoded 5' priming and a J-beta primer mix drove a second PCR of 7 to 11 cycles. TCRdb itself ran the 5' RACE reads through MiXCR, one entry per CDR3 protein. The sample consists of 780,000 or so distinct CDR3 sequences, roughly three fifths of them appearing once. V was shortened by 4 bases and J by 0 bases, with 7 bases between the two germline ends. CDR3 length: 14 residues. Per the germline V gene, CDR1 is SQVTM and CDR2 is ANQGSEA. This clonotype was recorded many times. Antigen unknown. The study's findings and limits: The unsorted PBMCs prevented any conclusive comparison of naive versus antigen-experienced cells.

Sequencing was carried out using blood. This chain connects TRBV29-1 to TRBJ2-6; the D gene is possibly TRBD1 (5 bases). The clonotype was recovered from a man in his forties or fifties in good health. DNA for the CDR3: TGCAGCGTTGCAAGGGGCTCTGGGGCCAACGTCCTGACTTTC. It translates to CSVARGSGANVLTF.